A selection of T cell receptor beta chains follows, all from one sample in a study of cytomegalovirus exposure and HLA in healthy donors. Here immunoSEQ multiplex PCR was the method, and the copy in TCRdb shows in-frame clones only, minus some. This sample has 200,000 or so clones, with about 77% found just once. Sequences were obtained from PBMCs. These TCRs come from a young woman in good health and CMV-seronegative. The CDR3 runs from the conserved cysteine through the conserved F or W. The order of the fields is J gene, V gene, D gene, clone size, CDR3 protein, CDR3 DNA. The D gene is left open where the match is weak. Expanded clones are given a class, and other clones once, few, many or no size at all.

TRBJ2-5 TRBV19 NA NA CASSSRTEYQETQYF TGTGCCAGTAGTTCTAGGACAGAGTACCAAGAGACCCAGTACTTC
TRBJ2-3 TRBV5-4 TRBD1 NA CASSSLDRSTDTQYF TGTGCCAGCAGCTCCCTGGACAGGAGCACAGATACGCAGTATTTT
TRBJ2-3 TRBV7-9 NA NA CASSLPTGRTDTQYF TGTGCCAGCAGCCTCCCGACAGGCCGCACAGATACGCAGTATTTT
TRBJ2-2 TRBV11-2 TRBD2 NA CASSLMGLAGTGTGELFF TGTGCCAGCAGCTTAATGGGACTAGCGGGGACGGGGACCGGGGAGCTGTTTTTT
TRBJ2-2 TRBV29-1 NA NA CSVGRGAGTGELFF TGCAGCGTTGGACGGGGGGCCGGGACCGGGGAGCTGTTTTTT
TRBJ2-7 TRBV5-4 NA NA CASSLAGQTYEQYF TGTGCCAGCAGCTTAGCGGGTCAAACCTACGAGCAGTACTTC
TRBJ2-5 TRBV4-1 NA NA CASSLILTDKETQYF TGCGCCAGCAGCCTTATATTGACAGATAAAGAGACCCAGTACTTC
TRBJ1-4 TRBV15 TRBD1 few CATSGNRGLKEKLFF TGTGCCACCAGCGGTAACAGGGGGCTTAAAGAAAAACTGTTTTTT
TRBJ2-7 TRBV4-1 TRBD2 NA CASSPRTGLAAYEQYF TGCGCCAGCAGCCCCCGGACCGGACTAGCGGCTTACGAGCAGTACTTC
TRBJ2-7 TRBV19 TRBD1 NA CASSISPGGIYEQYF TGTGCCAGTAGTATAAGTCCAGGGGGCATCTACGAGCAGTACTTC
TRBJ2-1 TRBV28 NA NA CASIASAPPGNEQFF TGTGCCAGCATTGCTAGCGCCCCCCCCGGCAATGAGCAGTTCTTC
TRBJ2-1 TRBV27 NA NA CASSLSATYNEQFF TGTGCCAGCAGTTTAAGTGCTACCTACAATGAGCAGTTCTTC
TRBJ2-1 TRBV18 NA NA CASSPPGQRYNEQFF TGTGCCAGCTCACCACCAGGACAACGCTACAATGAGCAGTTCTTC
TRBJ2-3 TRBV13 NA NA CASSFRGPRTDTQYF TGTGCCAGCAGCTTTCGAGGCCCCCGGACAGATACGCAGTATTTT
TRBJ1-2 TRBV6-5 NA NA CATSPVVNYGYTF TGTGCCACGTCCCCAGTCGTTAACTATGGCTACACCTTC
TRBJ2-7 TRBV7-2 NA NA CASSFSGYPYEQYF TGTGCCAGCAGCTTTTCGGGTTATCCCTACGAGCAGTACTTC
TRBJ2-5 TRBV4-1 TRBD2 NA CASSPRGGLAGRGTQYF TGCGCCAGCAGCCCAAGGGGAGGACTAGCGGGGCGCGGGACCCAGTACTTC
TRBJ1-1 TRBV10-3 TRBD1 NA CAISGTGGMNTEAFF TGTGCCATCAGTGGGACAGGTGGAATGAACACTGAAGCTTTCTTT
TRBJ2-1 TRBV5-1 NA NA CASSPGPGIGGNEQFF TGCGCCAGCAGCCCCGGACCGGGAATCGGGGGCAATGAGCAGTTCTTC
TRBJ2-7 TRBV11-2 TRBD2 NA CASSLDSRRASGIHYEQYF TGTGCCAGCAGCTTAGATTCCCGTCGGGCTAGCGGGATTCACTACGAGCAGTACTTC
TRBJ1-2 TRBV9 NA NA CASSVVEGNYGYTF TGTGCCAGCAGCGTAGTGGAGGGAAACTATGGCTACACCTTC
TRBJ2-4 TRBV29-1 NA few CSVSGGENIQYF TGCAGCGTTTCAGGAGGGGAAAACATTCAGTACTTC
TRBJ2-7 TRBV16 NA NA CASSQIQGYGQYF TGTGCCAGCAGTCAAATACAGGGCTACGGGCAGTACTTC
TRBJ1-5 TRBV9 NA NA CASSVASGDQPQHF TGTGCCAGCAGCGTAGCTTCGGGGGATCAGCCCCAGCATTTT
TRBJ2-5 TRBV5-4 TRBD2 once CASSSLAGGTQETQYF TGTGCCAGCAGCTCTTTAGCGGGAGGTACCCAAGAGACCCAGTACTTC
TRBJ1-6 TRBV2 NA NA CASSGRMSSYNSPLHF TGTGCCAGCAGTGGCAGGATGAGCTCCTATAATTCACCCCTCCACTTT
TRBJ1-1 TRBV5-1 NA NA CASSFGGRAMNTEAFF TGCGCCAGCAGCTTTGGTGGGAGGGCTATGAACACTGAAGCTTTCTTT
TRBJ2-5 TRBV5-1 TRBD2 NA CASSPQGLEETQYF TGCGCCAGCAGCCCCCAAGGACTAGAAGAGACCCAGTACTTC
TRBJ1-2 TRBV4-1 TRBD1 NA CASSATGGDYGYTF TGCGCCAGCAGCGCGACAGGGGGCGACTATGGCTACACCTTC
TRBJ2-1 TRBV9 NA NA CANSFTSGAYNEQFF TGTGCCAACAGCTTTACTAGTGGGGCCTACAATGAGCAGTTCTTC
TRBJ2-2 TRBV7-9 TRBD2 NA CASSFPAGGNTGELFF TGTGCCAGCAGCTTCCCAGCGGGGGGGAACACCGGGGAGCTGTTTTTT
TRBJ1-2 TRBV18 TRBD1 NA CASSPTAGQTYGYPF TGTGCCAGCTCTCCAACGGCGGGACAGACCTATGGCTACCCCTTC
TRBJ2-1 TRBV19 TRBD2 NA CATKGVSGGYSYNEQFF TGTGCCACAAAGGGGGTTAGCGGGGGGTACTCCTACAATGAGCAGTTCTTC
TRBJ2-5 TRBV13 NA NA CASSLRGGETQYF TGTGCCAGCAGCTTACGAGGAGGGGAGACCCAGTACTTC
TRBJ2-3 TRBV5-1 NA NA CASSLGPTGWEDTQYF TGCGCCAGCAGCTTGGGACCCACAGGGTGGGAAGATACGCAGTATTTT
TRBJ2-1 TRBV29-1 NA NA CSVERGWGNEQFF TGCAGCGTTGAGCGAGGGTGGGGCAATGAGCAGTTCTTC
TRBJ2-5 TRBV5-1 NA NA CASSFDSIQETQYF TGCGCCAGCAGCTTCGACAGTATCCAAGAGACCCAGTACTTC
TRBJ1-2 TRBV14 NA NA CASSVTGSGGYTF TGTGCCAGCAGCGTCACAGGGTCCGGTGGCTACACCTTC
TRBJ2-3 TRBV11-3 NA NA CASSFRRGDTQYF TGTGCCAGCAGCTTTCGCCGCGGGGATACGCAGTATTTT
TRBJ2-3 TRBV29-1 NA NA CSVVGTSRYTSTDTQYF TGCAGCGTTGTAGGTACTAGCCGCTACACTAGCACAGATACGCAGTATTTT
TRBJ2-5 TRBV18 NA NA CASSPVLAQETQYF TGTGCCAGCTCACCAGTTTTGGCACAAGAGACCCAGTACTTC
TRBJ2-2 TRBV30 NA NA CAVEVGELFF TGTGCCGTGGAGGTCGGGGAGCTGTTTTTT
TRBJ2-7 TRBV6-5 NA NA CASSYYDSFNEQYF TGTGCCAGCAGTTACTATGACAGTTTCAACGAGCAGTACTTC
TRBJ2-1 TRBV7-2 NA NA CASSRADYSSYNEQFF TGTGCCAGCAGCCGGGCGGACTATAGCTCCTACAATGAGCAGTTCTTC
TRBJ2-7 TRBV10-3 TRBD2 NA CAISSAGEGYEQYF TGTGCCATCAGTAGCGCGGGAGAAGGCTACGAGCAGTACTTC
TRBJ1-4 TRBV7-9 NA NA CASTPFATNEKLFF TGTGCCAGCACCCCCTTTGCAACTAATGAAAAACTGTTTTTT